This T cell receptor (beta chain) originates from a study of patients and donors after allogeneic stem cell transplantation. The CDR3 loop spans 15 amino acids. Looked up from germline, CDR1 is DFQATT and CDR2 is SNEGSKA (reference sequence). Trimming stripped 0 bases from V and 1 base from J, with 12 bases between. This clonotype was found many times. TCRdb passed the RT-PCR reads through MiXCR, listing each CDR3 protein once. This table has 15,000 to 20,000 distinct CDR3 sequences, roughly 5% appearing once. The TCR originated in a human donor who was either an allogeneic HSCT recipient or a stem cell or donor lymphocyte infusion donor (not recorded which). It is not recorded whose cells these are; they may come from a transplant donor. The rearrangement links TRBV20-1 to TRBJ1-1, with D maybe TRBD1 (5 bases). Sequences were obtained from blood, either unsorted or a sorted T cell fraction (not recorded which). This chain's CDR3 is CSARDYTGGNTEAFF. CDR3 bases: TGCAGTGCTAGAGATTATACAGGAGGGAACACTGAAGCTTTCTTT.